This TCR beta chain came from a study of OX40 agonist ivuxolimab in advanced cancers. Looking at the study overall: Every 2 weeks, patients got intravenous ivuxolimab at one of six dose levels (0.01-10 mg/kg). Overall study findings and caveats: Blood T cells, both CD4+ and CD8+, expanded clonally by week 6 at 0.1 to 3.0 mg/kg.

Generated by immunoSEQ multiplex PCR, the TCRdb table keeps only in-frame clones and is missing some. The sample lists several thousand clones; about 88% were seen once. This CDR3 contains 12 residues. V was clipped by 2 bases and J by 12 bases, with 8 bases between them. Germline V gene data show CDR1 as PRHDT and CDR2 as FYEKMQ (reference sequence). As to this clone: Its antigen is unidentified.

The chain uses TRBV13 and TRBJ1-6; a weak D match, TRBD1 (5 bases). The sequence was collected from an adult with an advanced solid tumor such as melanoma, head and neck, liver or kidney cancer. Specimen: CD4+ or CD8+ T cells sorted from blood, collected in a trial of the OX40 agonist ivuxolimab. Here the CDR3 reads CASSLLGRPLHF. The CDR3 nucleotides read TGTGCCAGCAGCTTATTGGGACGACCCCTCCACTTT.